This T cell receptor beta chain came from a study of T cells in localized non-small cell lung cancer. Notes on the study in general: Turning up in adjacent lung were a median about 61 of the top 100 tumor clones. Heterogeneity is still possible, as just one tumor region was sequenced. The greatest T cell clonality was found in uninvolved adjacent lung (higher than in tumor).

The CDR3 sequence is 16 residues long. Germline values: CDR1 MDHEN, CDR2 SYDVKM. About this clone: Its target is not known. One end of the junction is discordant with germline, which a read error may explain. Other DNA sequences in the sample encode the same CDR3.

Using immunoSEQ multiplex PCR, the repertoire was profiled, and TCRdb retains in-frame clones only, with some absent. The sample contains some 300 clones, around 36% of which appear only once. The receptor comes from a male donor older than 55 with stage III lung adenocarcinoma. The sequenced sample was normal lung tissue next to the tumor, obtained before any cancer treatment. The chain combines TRBV28 with TRBJ1-6; unclear D gene. CDR3 sequence: CASSLVPSSYNSPLHF. CDR3 nucleotide sequence: TGTGCCAGCAGTTTAGTTCCAAGCTCCTATAATTCACCCCTTCACTTT.